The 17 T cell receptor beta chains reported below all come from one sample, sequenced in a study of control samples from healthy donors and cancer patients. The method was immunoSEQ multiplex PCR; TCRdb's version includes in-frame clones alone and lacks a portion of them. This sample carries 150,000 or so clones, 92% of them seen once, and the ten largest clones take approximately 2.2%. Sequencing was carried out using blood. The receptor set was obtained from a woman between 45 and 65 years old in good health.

The CDR3: CASSYSGVSNQPQHF. For the CDR3, the DNA is TGTGCCAGCAGTTACTCTGGGGTGAGCAATCAGCCCCAGCATTTT. V gene TRBV6-5 combines with J gene TRBJ1-5, with no clear D. V was clipped by 0 bases and J by 1 base, with 7 bases between them. Germline V CDR1 and CDR2: MNHEY, SVGAGI. The CDR3 runs to 15 residues.

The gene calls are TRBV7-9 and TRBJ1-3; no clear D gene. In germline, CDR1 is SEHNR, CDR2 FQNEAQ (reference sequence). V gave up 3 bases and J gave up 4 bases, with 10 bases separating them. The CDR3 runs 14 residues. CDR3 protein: CASSFGELGNTIYF. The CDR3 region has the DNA TGTGCCAGCAGCTTTGGGGAGCTGGGAAACACCATATATTTT.

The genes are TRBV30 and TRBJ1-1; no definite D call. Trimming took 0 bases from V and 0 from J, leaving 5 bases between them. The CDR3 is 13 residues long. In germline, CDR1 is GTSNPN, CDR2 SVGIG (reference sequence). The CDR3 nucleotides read TGTGCCTGGAGTGTTATACTGAACACTGAAGCTTTCTTT. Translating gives CAWSVILNTEAFF.

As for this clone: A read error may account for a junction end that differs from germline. CDR3 in DNA: TGTGCCAGCAGTGAATTGGGCCTCGTCTTC. It specifies CASSELGLVF. This rearrangement joins TRBV25-1 to TRBJ1-2; no firm D call. From germline, CDR1 is MGHDK and CDR2 SYGVNS. CDR3 length: 10 residues.

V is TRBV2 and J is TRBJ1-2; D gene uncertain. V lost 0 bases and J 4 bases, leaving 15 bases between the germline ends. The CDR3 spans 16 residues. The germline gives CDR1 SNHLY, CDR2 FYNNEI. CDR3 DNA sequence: TGTGCCAGCAGTGAAGCGATAGCCCTTTGGGGCTATGGCTACACCTTC. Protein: CASSEAIALWGYGYTF.

CDR3 amino acids: CASSYGSSINEQFF. The CDR3 DNA reads TGTGCCAGCAGCTACGGGAGCTCTATCAATGAGCAGTTCTTC. The V call is TRBV28, the J call TRBJ2-1; tentative D call: TRBD2 (6 bases). CDR1 and CDR2 (germline): MDHEN, SYDVKM. This CDR3 comprises 14 residues. V lost 6 bases, J lost 6 bases, and 15 bases lay in between.

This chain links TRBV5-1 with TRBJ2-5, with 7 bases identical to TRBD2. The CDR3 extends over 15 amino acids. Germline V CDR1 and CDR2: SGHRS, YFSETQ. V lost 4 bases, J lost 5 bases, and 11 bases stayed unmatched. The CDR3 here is CASSASGTTSETQYF. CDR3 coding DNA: TGCGCCAGCAGCGCAAGCGGGACTACAAGCGAGACCCAGTACTTC.

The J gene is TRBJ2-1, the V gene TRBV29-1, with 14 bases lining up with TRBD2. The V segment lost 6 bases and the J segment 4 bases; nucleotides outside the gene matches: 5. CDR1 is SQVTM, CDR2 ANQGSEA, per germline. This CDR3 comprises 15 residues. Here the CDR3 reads CSVGLAGGPYNEQFF. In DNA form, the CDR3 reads TGCAGCGTAGGACTAGCGGGGGGACCTTACAATGAGCAGTTCTTC.

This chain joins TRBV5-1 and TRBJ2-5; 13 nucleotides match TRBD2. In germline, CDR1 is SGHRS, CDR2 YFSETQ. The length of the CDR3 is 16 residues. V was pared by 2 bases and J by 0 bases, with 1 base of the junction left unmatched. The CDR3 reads CASSLGLAGDQETQYF. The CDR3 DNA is TGCGCCAGCAGCTTAGGACTAGCGGGGGACCAAGAGACCCAGTACTTC. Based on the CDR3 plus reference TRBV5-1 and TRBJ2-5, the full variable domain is KAGVTQTPRYLIKTRGQQVTLSCSPISGHRSVSWYQQTPGQGLQFLFEYFSETQRNKGNFPGRFSGRQFSNSRSEMNVSTLELGDSALYLCASSLGLAGDQETQYFGPGTRLLVL.

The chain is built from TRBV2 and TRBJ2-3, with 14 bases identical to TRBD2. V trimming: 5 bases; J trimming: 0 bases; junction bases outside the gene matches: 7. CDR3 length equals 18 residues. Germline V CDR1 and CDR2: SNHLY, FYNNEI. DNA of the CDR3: TGTGCCAGCAGTTTGACTAGCGGGAGGGTTTATAGCACAGATACGCAGTATTTT. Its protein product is CASSLTSGRVYSTDTQYF. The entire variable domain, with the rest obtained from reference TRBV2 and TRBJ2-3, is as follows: EPEVTQTPSHQVTQMGQEVILRCVPISNHLYFYWYRQILGQKVEFLVSFYNNEISEKSEIFDDQFSVERPDGSNFTLKIRSTKLEDSAMYFCASSLTSGRVYSTDTQYFGPGTRLTVL.

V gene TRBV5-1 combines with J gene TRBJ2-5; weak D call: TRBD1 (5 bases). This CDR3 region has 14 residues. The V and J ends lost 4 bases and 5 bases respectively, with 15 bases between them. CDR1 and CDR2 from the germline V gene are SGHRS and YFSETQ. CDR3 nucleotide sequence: TGCGCCAGCAGCATAAGAGGACAAGGGGAGACCCAGTACTTC. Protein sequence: CASSIRGQGETQYF.

CDR3 bases: TGTGCCAGCAGCCCGAATACAAGGGGCGCCGCTGAAGCTTTCTTT. Protein sequence: CASSPNTRGAAEAFF. The chain couples TRBV14 to TRBJ1-1, with a tentative D call TRBD1 (5 bases). Trimming left V 4 bases short and J 6 bases short, with 18 bases between. Germline lookup yields CDR1 SGHDN and CDR2 FVKESK. The CDR3 has 15 residues.

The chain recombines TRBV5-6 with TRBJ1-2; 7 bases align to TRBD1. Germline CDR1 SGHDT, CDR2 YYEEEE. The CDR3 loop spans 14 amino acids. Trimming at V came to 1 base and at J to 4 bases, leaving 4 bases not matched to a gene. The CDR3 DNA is TGTGCCAGCAGCTTGCGGCAGGGGGGCTATGGCTACACCTTC. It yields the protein CASSLRQGGYGYTF.

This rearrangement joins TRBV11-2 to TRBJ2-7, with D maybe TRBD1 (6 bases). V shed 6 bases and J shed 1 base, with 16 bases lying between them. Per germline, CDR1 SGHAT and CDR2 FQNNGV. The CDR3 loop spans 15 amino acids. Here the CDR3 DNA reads TGTGCCAGCAGTAACCGGATAGACAGGTCCTACGAGCAGTACTTC. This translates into CASSNRIDRSYEQYF.

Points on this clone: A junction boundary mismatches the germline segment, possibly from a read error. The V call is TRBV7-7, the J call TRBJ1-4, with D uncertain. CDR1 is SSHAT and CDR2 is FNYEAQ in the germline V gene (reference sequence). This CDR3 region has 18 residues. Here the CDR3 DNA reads TGTGCTAGCAGCTTATCTCACGGACGGGCCGGGCTGGGTGAAAAACTGTTTTTT. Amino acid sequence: CASSLSHGRAGLGEKLFF.

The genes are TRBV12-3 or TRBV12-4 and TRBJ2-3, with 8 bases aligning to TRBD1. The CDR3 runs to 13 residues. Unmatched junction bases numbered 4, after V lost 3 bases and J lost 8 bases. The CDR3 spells CASSFRGQGTQYF. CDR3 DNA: TGTGCCAGCAGTTTCAGGGGGCAAGGTACGCAGTATTTT.

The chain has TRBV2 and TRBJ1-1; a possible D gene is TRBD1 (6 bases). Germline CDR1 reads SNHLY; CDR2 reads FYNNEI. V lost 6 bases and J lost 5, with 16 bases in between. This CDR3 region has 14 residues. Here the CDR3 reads CASRGAWMGTEAFF. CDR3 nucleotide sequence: TGTGCCAGCAGGGGGGCTTGGATGGGGACTGAAGCTTTCTTT.